This T cell receptor beta chain was recovered during a study of PD-L1 blockade in urothelial cancer. Study as a whole: Atezolizumab therapy began for patients in the mid-2010s, dosed at 1,200 mg intravenously every 3 weeks.

This table comes from immunoSEQ multiplex PCR, and its TCRdb copy is limited to in-frame clones, with some not included. The sample lists approximately 110,000 clones, approximately 86% occurring once. The V end was cut by 4 bases, the J end by 4 bases, with 16 bases between. The CDR3 runs to 15 residues. Germline V gene lookup returns CDR1 SGHRS and CDR2 YFSETQ. The TCR was taken from a middle-aged man with urothelial cancer. Specimen: PBMCs, collected around atezolizumab (anti-PD-L1) treatment. V is TRBV5-1 and J is TRBJ2-3; the D gene is possibly TRBD1 (6 bases). CDR3 loop: CASSPRGKDADTQYF. CDR3 nucleotides: TGCGCCAGCAGCCCCAGGGGAAAGGACGCAGATACGCAGTATTTT.